The 26 T cell receptor beta chains below come from one sample, sequenced in a study of blood T cell repertoires in COVID-19. Repertoires were generated with immunoSEQ multiplex PCR, while TCRdb's copy carries only in-frame clones and drops some. This sample yields fewer than 350,000 clones, of which around 84% are seen a single time; around 1.9% belongs to the top ten. Sequencing used PBMCs or T cells enriched from blood (not recorded which). Source of these receptors: a woman aged 25 to 45 who had been exposed to COVID-19.

As to this clone: The same CDR3 also results from other DNA sequences found in this sample. The chain recombines TRBV28 with TRBJ2-3, with D perhaps matching TRBD2 (5 bases). Per the germline V gene, CDR1 is MDHEN and CDR2 is SYDVKM. The CDR3 sequence is 14 residues long. The V gene lost 5 bases and the J gene lost 1 base, with 10 bases spanning the gap. CDR3 in amino acids: CASSPTGGTDTQYF. The CDR3 DNA is TGTGCCAGCAGTCCCACCGGGGGCACAGATACGCAGTATTTT.

The sample holds a few counts of this clone. The chain combines TRBV5-6 with TRBJ2-1; the match to TRBD1 covers 8 bases. J gave up 9 bases and V 0 bases, and 5 bases lay outside the gene matches. Germline loops: CDR1 SGHDT, CDR2 YYEEEE. This CDR3 is 14 amino acids long. The CDR3 here is CASSLGTGNSEQFF. The CDR3 DNA sequence: TGTGCCAGCAGCTTGGGGACAGGGAATTCTGAGCAGTTCTTC.

V and J are TRBV19 and TRBJ2-7, with D hard to call. V was shortened by 5 bases and J by 5 bases, with 10 bases between the two germline ends. Germline values: CDR1 LNHDA, CDR2 SQIVND (reference sequence). There are 12 residues in the CDR3. The CDR3 sequence: CASSAVGDEQYF. For the CDR3, the DNA is TGTGCCAGTAGTGCTGTCGGTGACGAGCAGTACTTC.

This clone turned up a few times. The V call is TRBV28, the J call TRBJ1-2; D ambiguous. Germline values: CDR1 MDHEN, CDR2 SYDVKM. Deletions cut 4 bases from V and 4 bases from J, with 7 bases between. This CDR3 has 12 amino acids. CDR3 nucleotides: TGTGCCAGCAGTTCTCCTCTCTATGGCTACACCTTC. Its protein product is CASSSPLYGYTF.

The rearrangement joins TRBV7-9 to TRBJ2-1, with D uncertain. CDR3 length: 17 amino acids. Trimming cost V 0 bases and J 0 bases, with 12 bases left between them. Germline loops: CDR1 SEHNR, CDR2 FQNEAQ (reference sequence). The CDR3 coding sequence is TGTGCCAGCAGCTTAGCGAAAGCGAGTTACTCCTACAATGAGCAGTTCTTC. Translated: CASSLAKASYSYNEQFF.

This sequence joins TRBV4-3 and TRBJ1-3; TRBD1 matches 7 bases. V lost 1 base and J lost 2; bases outside the gene matches: 2. The germline gives CDR1 LGHNA, CDR2 YSLEER. The CDR3 extends over 15 amino acids. Written as DNA, the CDR3 is TGCGCCAGCAGCCAAGGAGGGGGCACTGGAAACACCATATATTTT. Translation gives CASSQGGGTGNTIYF.

The count of this clone is one. This chain joins TRBV7-6 and TRBJ2-1; 11 nucleotides match TRBD2. The CDR3 has 14 residues. Germline V gene lookup returns CDR1 SGHVS and CDR2 FNYEAQ. V trimming: 5 bases; J trimming: 8 bases; junction bases outside the gene matches: 5. In DNA form, the CDR3 reads TGTGCCAGCAGCAATAGCGGGGGGGCCGATGAGCAGTTCTTC. This sequence encodes CASSNSGGADEQFF.

The J gene is TRBJ1-5, the V gene TRBV1. TRBV1 is recorded as a pseudogene. The CDR3 is 18 residues long. As DNA, the CDR3 is TGCACCAGCAGCCAAGCCTCGGGGGGGGCCCTTAGCAATCAGCCCCAGCATTTT. Protein sequence: CTSSQASGGALSNQPQHF.

On this clone: Other nucleotide sequences in the sample specify the same CDR3. The rearrangement links TRBV18 to TRBJ1-1; D is unresolved. Trimming stripped 2 bases from V and 1 base from J, with 5 bases between. The germline CDR1 and CDR2 sequences are KGHSH and LQKENI. The CDR3 contains 13 residues. The CDR3 coding sequence is TGTGCCAGCTCACCATCGGGGAACACTGAAGCTTTCTTT. Its protein is CASSPSGNTEAFF.

As to this clone: Other DNA variants within this sample encode the same CDR3. The rearrangement uses TRBV9 and TRBJ2-1; TRBD2 is a possible D gene (5 bases). CDR3 length: 15 amino acids. Deletions cut 2 bases from V and 1 base from J, with 10 bases between. CDR1 and CDR2 from the germline V gene are SGDLS and YYNGEE. The CDR3 region is CASSVGGGSYNEQFF. DNA of the CDR3: TGTGCCAGCAGCGTGGGTGGCGGGTCCTACAATGAGCAGTTCTTC.

The chain joins TRBV11-2 to TRBJ1-5, with D possibly TRBD1 on 5 matching bases. The CDR3 totals 15 residues. V was trimmed by 0 bases and J by 6 bases, leaving 12 bases between them. CDR1 and CDR2 (germline): SGHAT, FQNNGV. This CDR3 is CASSLDLRGSQPQHF. CDR3 in DNA: TGTGCCAGCAGCTTAGATCTTAGGGGAAGTCAGCCCCAGCATTTT.

The V call is TRBV27, the J call TRBJ2-3; no clear D. Looked up from germline, CDR1 is MNHEY and CDR2 is SMNVEV (reference sequence). V was shortened by 4 bases and J by 5 bases, with 7 bases between the two germline ends. The CDR3 length is 12 residues. The CDR3 is CASSSILDTQYF. In DNA form, the CDR3 reads TGTGCCAGCAGTTCGATACTAGATACGCAGTATTTT.

The rearrangement uses TRBV11-3 and TRBJ2-5; TRBD2 matches at 13 bases. There are 16 residues in the CDR3. CDR1 SGHNT and CDR2 YENEEA come from the germline V gene. The J segment lost 5 bases and the V segment lost 5 bases, leaving 8 bases of the junction unmatched. This chain's CDR3 is CASSRRGLAGVETQYF. In DNA, the CDR3 is TGTGCCAGCAGCCGGAGAGGACTAGCGGGAGTGGAGACCCAGTACTTC. The complete variable domain, with remaining parts taken from reference TRBV11-3 and TRBJ2-5, reads EAGVVQSPRYKIIEKKQPVAFWCNPISGHNTLYWYLQNLGQGPELLIRYENEEAVDDSQLPKDRFSAERLKGVDSTLKIQPAELGDSAVYLCASSRRGLAGVETQYFGPGTRLLVL.

This clone was counted a single time. The chain uses TRBV15 and TRBJ1-2; 7 nucleotides align to TRBD1. Per germline, CDR1 LNHNV and CDR2 YYDKDF (reference sequence). V shed 5 bases and J 7 bases; nucleotides not matched to a gene: 7. The CDR3 runs 13 residues. CDR3: CATSRDREGGYTF. The CDR3 bases are TGTGCCACCAGCCGCGACAGGGAAGGTGGCTACACCTTC.

The chain joins TRBV4-1 to TRBJ2-3, with D perhaps TRBD2 (6 bases). The germline V and J ends were trimmed by 4 bases and 4 bases, with 24 bases remaining between them. CDR1 and CDR2 (germline): MGHRA, YSYEKL. The CDR3 covers 18 residues. This CDR3 is CASSPKPGGVRRADTQYF. CDR3 in DNA: TGCGCCAGCAGCCCTAAACCTGGGGGAGTCCGGAGGGCAGATACGCAGTATTTT.

This clone is a singleton in its sample. The CDR3 spells CASRPPGSTDTQYF. The CDR3 nucleotides are TGTGCCAGCAGGCCCCCCGGTAGCACAGATACGCAGTATTTT. The genes are TRBV5-4 and TRBJ2-3; D uncertain. Germline CDR1 is SGHNT and CDR2 is YYREEE (reference sequence). The CDR3 sequence is 14 residues long. V lost 5 bases and J lost 0, with 10 bases in between. Together with reference TRBV5-4 and TRBJ2-3, the CDR3 gives the full variable domain: ETGVTQSPTHLIKTRGQQVTLRCSSQSGHNTVSWYQQALGQGPQFIFQYYREEENGRGNFPPRFSGLQFPNYSSELNVNALELDDSALYLCASRPPGSTDTQYFGPGTRLTVL.

V and J are TRBV27 and TRBJ2-5; 11 bases align to TRBD2. CDR3 length equals 16 residues. V shed 11 bases, J shed 1 base, and the junction held 12 bases outside the gene matches. Germline V gene data show CDR1 as MNHEY and CDR2 as SMNVEV (reference sequence). The CDR3 region is CASKSYSGGAQETQYF. CDR3 bases: TGTGCCTCAAAATCCTATAGCGGGGGGGCCCAAGAGACCCAGTACTTC.

The gene calls are TRBV29-1 and TRBJ1-2; D is uncertain. The CDR3 loop spans 13 amino acids. Trimming removed 5 bases from V and 0 bases from J, with 10 bases in between. CDR1 is SQVTM and CDR2 is ANQGSEA in the germline V gene. CDR3 amino acids: CSVYRTANYGYTF. The DNA of the CDR3 is TGCAGCGTTTATCGGACTGCTAACTATGGCTACACCTTC.

This chain uses TRBV24-1 with TRBJ1-2; a possible D gene is TRBD1 (5 bases). CDR1 and CDR2 (germline): KGHDR, SFDVKD. This CDR3 spans 14 amino acids. V was trimmed by 3 bases and J by 8 bases, leaving 15 bases between them. The DNA of the CDR3 is TGTGCCACCAGTGATCTAGGACACGATGGGGGCTACACCTTC. Translated, it gives CATSDLGHDGGYTF.

This rearrangement joins TRBV19 to TRBJ1-4, with 9 bases matching TRBD1. Germline CDR1 reads LNHDA; CDR2 reads SQIVND (reference sequence). V trimming: 8 bases; J trimming: 3 bases; junction bases outside the gene matches: 10. The CDR3 length is 16 residues. The CDR3 region has the DNA TGTGCCAGTTCGTGGGACAGGGCTTCTGCTAATGAAAAACTGTTTTTT. The encoded protein is CASSWDRASANEKLFF.

The rearrangement joins TRBV7-2 to TRBJ2-3, with 8 bases fitting TRBD2. Germline-derived CDR1 and CDR2 are SGHTA and FQGNSA. The CDR3 totals 19 residues. V gave up 7 bases and J gave up 0 bases; unmatched junction bases: 18. The CDR3 sequence is CASTPRGLVGYMSTDTQYF. The CDR3, as DNA: TGTGCCAGCACCCCGCGGGGACTAGTGGGTTATATGAGCACAGATACGCAGTATTTT.

This clone was observed a single time. The V and J genes are TRBV4-1 and TRBJ1-6; D may be TRBD1 (5 bases). The CDR3 loop spans 18 amino acids. Germline lookup yields CDR1 MGHRA and CDR2 YSYEKL. V was pared by 4 bases and J by 5 bases, with 21 bases between. The CDR3 loop reads CASSLIYSLQADNSPLHF. CDR3 coding DNA: TGCGCCAGCAGCCTCATCTATTCCTTACAGGCGGATAATTCACCCCTCCACTTT.

The rearrangement joins TRBV9 to TRBJ2-2, with D uncertain. V was pared by 3 bases and J by 1 base, with 10 bases between. From germline, CDR1 is SGDLS and CDR2 YYNGEE. This CDR3 has 15 amino acids. The DNA of the CDR3 is TGTGCCAGCAGCGCTTTCGAGAGGAACACCGGGGAGCTGTTTTTT. Encoded protein: CASSAFERNTGELFF.

The chain uses TRBV5-1 and TRBJ1-4; D unresolved. The ends were cut back, 3 bases at V and 0 bases at J, with 12 bases in the middle. CDR1 and CDR2 (germline): SGHRS, YFSETQ. CDR3 length: 16 residues. CDR3 DNA sequence: TGCGCCAGCAGCTCTCTCAGCGGTGCAACTAATGAAAAACTGTTTTTT. Protein product: CASSSLSGATNEKLFF.

V is TRBV5-1 and J is TRBJ2-7; 8 bases line up with TRBD2. CDR3 length: 14 amino acids. V was clipped by 1 base and J by 1 base; unmatched bases: 1. Germline assignment: CDR1 SGHRS and CDR2 YFSETQ. This CDR3 reads CASSLTSGSYEQYF. CDR3 bases: TGCGCCAGCAGCTTGACTAGCGGTTCCTACGAGCAGTACTTC.

This chain connects TRBV19 to TRBJ1-1; tentatively, D is TRBD1 (5 bases). The length of the CDR3 is 15 residues. Looked up from germline, CDR1 is LNHDA and CDR2 is SQIVND (reference sequence). Deletions cut 6 bases from V and 2 bases from J, with 16 bases between. The CDR3: CASRAGRELNTEAFF. CDR3 in DNA: TGTGCCAGTAGGGCGGGACGGGAACTAAACACTGAAGCTTTCTTT.